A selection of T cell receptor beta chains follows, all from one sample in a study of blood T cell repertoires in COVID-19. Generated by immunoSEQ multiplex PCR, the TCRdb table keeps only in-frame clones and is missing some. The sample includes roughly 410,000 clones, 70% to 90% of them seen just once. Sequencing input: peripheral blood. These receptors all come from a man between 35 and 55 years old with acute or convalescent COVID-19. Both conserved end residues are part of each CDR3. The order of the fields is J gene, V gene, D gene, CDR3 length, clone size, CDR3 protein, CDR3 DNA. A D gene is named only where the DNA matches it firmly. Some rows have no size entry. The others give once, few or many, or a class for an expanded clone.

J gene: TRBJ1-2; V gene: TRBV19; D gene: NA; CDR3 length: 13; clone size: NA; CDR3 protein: CAISTGQSYGYTF; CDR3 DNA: TGTGCCATTTCCACAGGGCAGTCCTATGGCTACACCTTC
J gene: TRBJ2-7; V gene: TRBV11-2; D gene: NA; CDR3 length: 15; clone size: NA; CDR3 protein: CASSLGGWQGSEQYF; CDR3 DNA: TGTGCCAGCAGCTTAGGGGGTTGGCAGGGCTCCGAGCAGTACTTC
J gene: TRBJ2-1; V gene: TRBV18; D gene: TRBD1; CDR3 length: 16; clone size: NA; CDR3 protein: CASSPPGQGDIYEQFF; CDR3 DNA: TGTGCCAGCTCACCACCGGGACAGGGGGATATCTATGAGCAGTTCTTC
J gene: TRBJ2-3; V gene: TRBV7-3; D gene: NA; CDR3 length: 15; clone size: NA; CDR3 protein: CASSLFGQGTDTQYF; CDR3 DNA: NA
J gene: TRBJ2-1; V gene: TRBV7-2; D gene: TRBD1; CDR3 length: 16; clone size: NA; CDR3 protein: CASSREVGQVYNEQFF; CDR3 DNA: TGTGCCAGCAGCAGAGAAGTAGGACAGGTCTACAATGAGCAGTTCTTC
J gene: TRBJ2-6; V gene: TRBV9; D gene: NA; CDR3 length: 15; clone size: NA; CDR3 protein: CASSVEATGANVLTF; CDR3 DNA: TGTGCCAGCAGCGTAGAAGCGACTGGGGCCAACGTCCTGACTTTC
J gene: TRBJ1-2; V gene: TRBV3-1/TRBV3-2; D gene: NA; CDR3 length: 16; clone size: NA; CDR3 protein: CASSQEDRPRDDGYTF; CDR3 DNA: TGTGCCAGCAGCCAAGAGGACAGACCGAGGGACGATGGCTACACCTTC
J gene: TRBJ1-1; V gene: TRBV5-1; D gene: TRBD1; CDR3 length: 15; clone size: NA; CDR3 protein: CASSLVSGGGTEAFF; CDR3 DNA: TGCGCCAGCAGCTTGGTCTCAGGGGGTGGCACTGAAGCTTTCTTT
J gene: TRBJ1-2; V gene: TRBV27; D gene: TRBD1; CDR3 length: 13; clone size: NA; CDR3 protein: CASSPGRDSGYTF; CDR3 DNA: TGTGCCAGCAGCCCCGGCCGGGACAGCGGCTACACCTTC
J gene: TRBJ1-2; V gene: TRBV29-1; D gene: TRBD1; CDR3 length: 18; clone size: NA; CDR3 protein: CSVYLDRGRFEGNYGYTF; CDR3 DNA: TGCAGCGTATATTTAGACAGGGGGAGATTTGAGGGAAACTATGGCTACACCTTC
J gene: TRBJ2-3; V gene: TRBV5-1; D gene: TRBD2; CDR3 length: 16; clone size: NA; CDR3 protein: CASKPSGRARDDTQYF; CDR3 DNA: TGCGCCAGCAAACCTAGCGGGAGGGCCAGGGACGATACGCAGTATTTT
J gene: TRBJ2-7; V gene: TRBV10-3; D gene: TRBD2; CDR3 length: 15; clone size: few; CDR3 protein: CAISDASGEGYEQYF; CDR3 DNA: TGTGCCATCAGTGACGCTAGCGGGGAAGGCTACGAGCAGTACTTC
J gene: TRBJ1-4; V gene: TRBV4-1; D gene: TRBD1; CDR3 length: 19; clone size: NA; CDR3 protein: CASSQVTPGTGFGDEKLFF; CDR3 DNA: TGCGCCAGCAGCCAAGTTACCCCGGGGACAGGGTTTGGAGATGAAAAACTGTTTTTT
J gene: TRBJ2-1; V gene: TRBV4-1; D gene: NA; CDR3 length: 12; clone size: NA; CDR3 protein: CASSQERGEQFF; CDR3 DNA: TGCGCCAGCAGCCAAGAAAGGGGTGAGCAGTTCTTC
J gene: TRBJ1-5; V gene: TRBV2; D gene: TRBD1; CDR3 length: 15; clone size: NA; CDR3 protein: CASSGQGSGNQPQHF; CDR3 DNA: TGTGCCAGCAGTGGACAGGGCTCGGGCAATCAGCCCCAGCATTTT
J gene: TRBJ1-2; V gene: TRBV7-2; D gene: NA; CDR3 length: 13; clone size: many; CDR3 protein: CASSKGSNYGYTF; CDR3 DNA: TGTGCCAGCAGCAAGGGGTCTAACTATGGCTACACCTTC
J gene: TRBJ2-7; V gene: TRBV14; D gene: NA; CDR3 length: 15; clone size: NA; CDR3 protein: CASSHYSGTGNEQYF; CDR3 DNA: TGTGCCAGCAGCCATTATAGCGGGACAGGGAACGAGCAGTACTTC
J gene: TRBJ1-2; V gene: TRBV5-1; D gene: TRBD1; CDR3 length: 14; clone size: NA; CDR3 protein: CASSTTGDNYGYTF; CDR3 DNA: TGCGCCAGCAGCACGACAGGGGATAACTATGGCTACACCTTC
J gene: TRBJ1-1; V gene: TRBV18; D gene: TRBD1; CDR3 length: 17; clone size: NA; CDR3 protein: CASSPLGQGAMNTEAFF; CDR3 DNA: TGTGCCAGCTCACCACTGGGACAGGGGGCGATGAACACTGAAGCTTTCTTT
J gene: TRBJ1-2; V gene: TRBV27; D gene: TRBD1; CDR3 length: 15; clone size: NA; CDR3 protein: CASSSRDSGVYGYTF; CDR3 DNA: TGTGCCAGCAGTTCCCGGGACAGTGGAGTTTATGGCTACACCTTC
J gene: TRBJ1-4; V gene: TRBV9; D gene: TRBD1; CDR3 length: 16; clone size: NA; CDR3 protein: CASSAVGTVRNEKLFF; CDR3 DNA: TGTGCCAGCAGCGCGGTAGGGACAGTCCGGAATGAAAAACTGTTTTTT
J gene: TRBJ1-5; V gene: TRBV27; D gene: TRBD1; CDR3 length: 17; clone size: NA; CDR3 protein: CAIPDRGPLYSNQPQHF; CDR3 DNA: TGTGCCATCCCGGACAGGGGACCCCTATATAGCAATCAGCCCCAGCATTTT
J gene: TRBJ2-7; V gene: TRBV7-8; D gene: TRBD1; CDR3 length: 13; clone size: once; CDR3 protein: CASSWTGGYEQYF; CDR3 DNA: TGTGCCAGCAGCTGGACAGGGGGCTACGAGCAGTACTTC
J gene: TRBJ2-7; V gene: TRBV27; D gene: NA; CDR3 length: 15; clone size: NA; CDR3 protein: CASTSSEESSYEQYF; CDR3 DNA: TGTGCCAGCACTTCAAGCGAGGAAAGCTCCTACGAGCAGTACTTC
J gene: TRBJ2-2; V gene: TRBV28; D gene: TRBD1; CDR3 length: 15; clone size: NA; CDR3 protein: CAIGGQGAHTGELFF; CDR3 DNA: TGTGCCATCGGCGGCCAGGGGGCACACACCGGGGAGCTGTTTTTT
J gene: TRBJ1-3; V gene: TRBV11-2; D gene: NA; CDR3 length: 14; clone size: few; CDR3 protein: CASSLDPSGNTIYF; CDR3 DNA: TGTGCCAGCAGCTTAGATCCTTCTGGAAACACCATATATTTT
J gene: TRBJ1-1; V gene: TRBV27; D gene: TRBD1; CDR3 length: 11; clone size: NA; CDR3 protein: CASSDRTGAFF; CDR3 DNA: TGTGCCAGCAGCGACAGGACAGGAGCTTTCTTT
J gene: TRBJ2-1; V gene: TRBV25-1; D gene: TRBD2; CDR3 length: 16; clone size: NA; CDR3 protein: CASSEFGGRSYNEQFF; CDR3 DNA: TGTGCCAGCAGTGAATTCGGCGGGAGGTCTTACAATGAGCAGTTCTTC
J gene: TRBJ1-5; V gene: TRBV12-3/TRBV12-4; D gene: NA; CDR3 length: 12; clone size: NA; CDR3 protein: CASSLAPEPQHF; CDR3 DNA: TGTGCCAGCAGTTTAGCCCCAGAACCCCAGCATTTT
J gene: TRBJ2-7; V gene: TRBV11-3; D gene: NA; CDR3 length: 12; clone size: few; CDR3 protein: CASSTSGYEQYF; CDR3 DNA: TGTGCCAGCAGCACCAGCGGTTACGAGCAGTACTTC
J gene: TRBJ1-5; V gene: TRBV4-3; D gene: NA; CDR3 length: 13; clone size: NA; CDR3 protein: CASSQEFSQPQHF; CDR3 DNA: TGCGCCAGCAGCCAAGAATTTAGTCAGCCCCAGCATTTT
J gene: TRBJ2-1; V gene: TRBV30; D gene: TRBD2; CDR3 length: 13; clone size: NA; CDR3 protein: CASGLAAYNEQFF; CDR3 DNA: TGTGCCTCCGGCCTAGCGGCCTACAATGAGCAGTTCTTC
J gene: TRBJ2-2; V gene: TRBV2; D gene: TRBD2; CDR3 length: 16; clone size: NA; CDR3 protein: CASRGQSGSHTGELFF; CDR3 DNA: TGTGCCAGCAGGGGGCAAAGCGGGAGCCACACCGGGGAGCTGTTTTTT
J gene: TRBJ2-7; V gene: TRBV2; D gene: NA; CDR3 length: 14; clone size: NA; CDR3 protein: CASRQAFSSYEQYF; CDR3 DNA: TGTGCCAGCAGACAAGCGTTTAGCTCCTACGAGCAGTACTTC
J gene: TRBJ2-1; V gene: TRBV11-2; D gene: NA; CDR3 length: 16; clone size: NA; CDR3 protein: CASSLDRSGFGNEQFF; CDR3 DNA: TGTGCCAGCAGCTTAGATCGAAGCGGGTTCGGAAATGAGCAGTTCTTC